The text below deals with one T cell receptor beta chain. Its antigen is unidentified. The data stem from a study of beta chain features in type 1 diabetes. Study-wide findings and caveats: Whether TCRB rearrangement is influenced by HLA type went unresolved here. A pattern of fewer insertions and more deletions at VDJ junctions was seen in type 1 diabetes patients. A moderate, significant TCRB CDR3 shortening appeared in type 1 diabetes across four CD4+ subsets.

Expressed TCRB transcripts got sequenced, as all isolated RNA was reverse transcribed. The method was immunoSEQ multiplex PCR; TCRdb's version includes in-frame clones alone and lacks a portion of them. The data contain around 150,000 clones, roughly 8% of them singletons. The CDR3 runs 18 residues. In total, each donor contributed a single heparinised blood draw that averaged roughly 100 mL. The TCR comes from a woman between 18 and 30 years old with type 1 diabetes. Sequencing input: central memory CD4+ T cells from blood. This chain connects TRBV21-1 to TRBJ1-1; TRBD1, the table's D call, was not compared with the DNA. TRBV21-1 is deemed a pseudogene. The CDR3 here is CASSKDSGRVTMNTEAFF. For the CDR3, the DNA is TGTGCCAGCAGCAAAGATTCGGGCAGGGTAACGATGAACACTGAAGCTTTCTTT.